This T cell receptor beta chain stems from a study of CD8+ T cells in alopecia areata (dated by TCRdb to 2016 to 2018). Concerning the study at large: High-throughput TCRbeta sequencing was used to examine T cell clonal expansion in alopecia areata in both the C3H/HeJ mouse model and human patients. In humans, TCRbeta sequencing was performed on scalp tissue and on sorted CD4+ and CD8+ peripheral blood T cells from healthy controls and from patients with patchy or totalis/universalis alopecia areata. Scalp clonality was compared across normal scalp (n=4), patchy alopecia areata scalp (n=8), and alopecia totalis/universalis scalp (n=8). RNA was obtained with the PAXgene miRNA kit for fixed scalp, the miRNeasy kit for PBMCs, and the RNeasy kit for mouse skin. TCRbeta CDR3 regions were amplified by immunoSEQ multiplex PCR with 35 Vbeta forward and 13 Jbeta reverse primers. What the study reported, not specific to this receptor: Shared TCR sequences between patients were less evident than in mice, which may be partly attributable to HLA diversity in the patient population. Lesional scalp, especially in alopecia totalis/universalis, showed higher clonality and more expanded CD8+ clones than normal scalp, suggesting antigenic drive. Scalp TCR repertoire analysis is complicated because resident alphabeta T cells in normal human skin are also sequenced, whereas mouse skin is dominated by gammadelta T cells.

PBMCs were isolated by density centrifugation and stained for CD3, CD4 and CD8, after which CD4+ and CD8+ T cells were sorted on a FACSAria. Scalp biopsies and blood samples were obtained from unaffected controls. Regarding this clone: Its antigen is still unknown. Base-call qualities are not available, and no considerably larger clone is one nucleotide away.

Counted from cysteine to phenylalanine, this CDR3 has 16 amino acids. CDR3 DNA is the only sequence kept; it has 48 bases, read in frame from the first base. V loses 7 bases of germline sequence and J loses 0 bases, and the interval between the two ends is 19 bases. As encoded in the germline V gene, CDR1 is MDHEN while CDR2 is SYDVKM. Libraries were prepared through the immunoSEQ multiplex PCR assay. For TCR sequencing, RNA was extracted from every sample and reverse transcribed into cDNA to serve as template. First-strand cDNA was synthesized with SuperScript III using a 2:1 mix of oligo-dT and random hexamers. A synthetic immune receptor repertoire was used to assess amplification bias, and residual bias was removed computationally. Per the source publication's procedure: After raw reads were preprocessed to remove errors, the CDR3 was defined following IMGT conventions as running from the conserved cysteine to phenylalanine. To get clonality, Shannon entropy was normalized by log2 of the number of productive unique TCRs and the result was subtracted from 1. Scalp TCRbeta sequences were cross-referenced with sorted blood CD4 and CD8 repertoires so that the CD4 or CD8 identity of scalp clones could be inferred. Entries here come from immuneACCESS through TCRdb and include only in-frame sequences with V and J called. Some clones fail to appear in such tables; in the studies checked, an unresolved V gene covers under half of the shortfall, and the cause of the remainder is unknown. For V, J and clone size, that table is used; D and trimming come from the DNA. Across this sample there are over 150,000 clones, with 45% to 70% seen only once. Over 4% of the sample is in the top ten clones.

The specimen was CD8+ T cells sorted from blood. The sequence came from a human donor in good health. The V and J genes are TRBV28 and TRBJ2-7; the D gene is possibly TRBD1, with 5 bases matching. This receptor has the CDR3 CASTGLDNKFSYEQYF. The sequenced DNA is TGTGCCAGCACCGGATTGGACAATAAGTTCTCCTACGAGCAGTACTTC.